Each of the 17 T cell receptor beta chains below was sequenced from the same sample in a study of monozygotic twins with inflammatory bowel disease. Each CDR3 protein gets one entry in TCRdb, which reprocessed the 5' RACE reads and gives no DNA. This table holds about 300,000 distinct CDR3 sequences. Specimen: blood. These receptors all come from a human donor with ulcerative colitis or Crohn's disease, or a healthy co-twin of an affected twin (not recorded which).

The rearrangement uses TRBV7-2 and TRBJ2-3; lacking DNA, the TRBD1 call made by TCRdb goes unchecked. The CDR3 spans 15 residues. Germline V CDR1 and CDR2: SGHTA, FQGNSA. The CDR3 spells CASSLQGGPTDTQYF.

CDR3 loop: CASSLYGRGYEQYF. V usage is TRBV7-9 and J usage is TRBJ2-7; the D gene TCRdb calls, TRBD1, cannot be checked with no DNA. The CDR3 has 14 residues. Germline loops: CDR1 SEHNR, CDR2 FQNEAQ (reference sequence).

The chain employs TRBV7-6 and TRBJ2-7; TCRdb's assignment of TRBD2 cannot be checked, as there is no DNA. The CDR3 totals 15 residues. The germline gives CDR1 SGHVS, CDR2 FNYEAQ. This CDR3 reads CASSLEVPRGYEQYF.

This chain connects TRBV14 to TRBJ2-2; TCRdb's D call of TRBD2 is untestable without DNA. Per the germline V gene, CDR1 is SGHDN and CDR2 is FVKESK. The CDR3 totals 17 residues. CDR3 region: CASSQPGLATDTGELFF.

The CDR3 reads CASSPRDRGRETQYF. The V call is TRBV28, the J call TRBJ2-5; the TCRdb call, TRBD1, lacks DNA for checking. This CDR3 region has 15 residues. Germline V gene data show CDR1 as MDHEN and CDR2 as SYDVKM.

The chain links TRBV6-2 or TRBV6-3 to TRBJ2-2; as DNA is missing, the TRBD1 call by TCRdb cannot be tested. Germline values: CDR1 MNHEY, CDR2 SVGEGT. The CDR3 is 14 amino acids. This chain's CDR3 is CASRARQPTGELFF.

The V call is TRBV20-1, the J call TRBJ2-5; TCRdb names TRBD1, which stays unverified in the absence of DNA. This CDR3 is 15 amino acids long. CDR1 DFQATT and CDR2 SNEGSKA come from the germline V gene (reference sequence). The CDR3 reads CSARRFQGAYETQYF.

V usage is TRBV5-5 and J usage is TRBJ2-4; with no DNA, the TCRdb D assignment of TRBD1 cannot be verified. This CDR3 has 15 amino acids. The germline V gene has CDR1 SGHKS and CDR2 YYEKEE (reference sequence). CDR3 in amino acids: CASRVWAGAGYMQYF. Full variable domain (rest looked up from reference TRBV5-5 and TRBJ2-4): DAGVTQSPTHLIKTRGQQVTLRCSPISGHKSVSWYQQVLGQGPQFIFQYYEKEERGRGNFPDRFSARQFPNYSSELNVNALLLGDSALYLCASRVWAGAGYMQYFGAGTRLSVL.

V and J are TRBV20-1 and TRBJ2-5; absent DNA, TCRdb's TRBD2 call cannot be checked. Germline values: CDR1 DFQATT, CDR2 SNEGSKA (reference sequence). This CDR3 contains 16 residues. CDR3 region: CSASSRVTTSWETQYF.

The gene calls are TRBV15 and TRBJ2-7; TCRdb reports TRBD1, a call that lacks DNA to check it against. Germline V CDR1 and CDR2: LNHNV, YYDKDF (reference sequence). This CDR3 has 15 residues. The CDR3 sequence: CATSRVGGQSYEQYF.

This CDR3 is CASSLLGLAGGKSYEQYF. The J gene is TRBJ2-7, the V gene TRBV27; the TRBD2 assignment by TCRdb is unverifiable without DNA. Germline values: CDR1 MNHEY, CDR2 SMNVEV (reference sequence). This CDR3 contains 18 residues.

CDR3 in amino acids: CASSSGAQQPQHF. V is TRBV18 and J is TRBJ1-5; TCRdb lists TRBD1, though no DNA is available to test this call. Germline V gene data show CDR1 as KGHSH and CDR2 as LQKENI. The CDR3 totals 13 residues.

CDR3 amino acids: CASSLGQKAFF. This chain links TRBV14 with TRBJ1-1; TCRdb gives TRBD1 as the D gene, but with no DNA this cannot be confirmed. Per germline, CDR1 SGHDN and CDR2 FVKESK. The CDR3 totals 11 residues.

The chain recombines TRBV6-2 or TRBV6-3 with TRBJ2-7; there is no DNA to check the TCRdb D call of TRBD1. This CDR3 region has 15 residues. Germline loops: CDR1 MNHEY, CDR2 SVGEGT. The CDR3 here is CASSLQSQGTYEQYF.

The rearrangement links TRBV29-1 to TRBJ2-7; the TCRdb D gene call, TRBD1, has no DNA to confirm it. CDR1 and CDR2 from the germline V gene are SQVTM and ANQGSEA. The CDR3 length is 13 residues. CDR3 sequence reads: CSVRGGQGYEQYF.

The chain links TRBV7-2 to TRBJ2-1; TCRdb gives TRBD2 as the D gene, but with no DNA this cannot be confirmed. The germline gives CDR1 SGHTA, CDR2 FQGNSA. This CDR3 spans 17 amino acids. The CDR3 protein is CASSPGTSGSGHNEQFF.

The V gene is TRBV11-2, the J gene TRBJ2-3; as DNA is missing, the TRBD1 call by TCRdb cannot be tested. CDR1 and CDR2 (germline): SGHAT, FQNNGV. The CDR3 is 11 residues long. CDR3: CASSLGPQQYF.